In this sample, the clone carrying this T cell receptor beta chain turned up a few times. Its antigen remains unidentified. Other DNA sequences in the same sample also yield this CDR3. CD4+ cells underwent separation, giving CD45RA+ naive and CD45RA-negative memory subsets. Germline-derived CDR1 and CDR2 are SGHRS and YFSETQ. CDR3 length: 14 amino acids. The germline V and J ends were trimmed by 0 bases and 2 bases, with 6 bases remaining between them. The data derive from a study of shared clonotypes between healthy human individuals. Regarding the study as a whole: For naive CD4 cells, around 5% of clonotypes were shared across a few donors.

Genomic DNA per cell subset filled all wells of several immunoSEQ plates. Original methodology: Sequence data from immunoSEQ were junction-only and lacked quality scores; consequently, filtering differed. Assay: immunoSEQ multiplex PCR; the TCRdb copy retains only in-frame clones and omits some. V, J and clone size reflect that table, while D and trimming were determined from the DNA. The sample has roughly 2.6 million clones; about 92% are singletons. This chain joins TRBV5-1 and TRBJ1-5; no firm D call. Source material: naive CD4+ T cells sorted from blood. This sample's subset: CD45RA+ positively selected. The sequence derives from a man aged 18-30 years in good health. CDR3 amino acids: CASSLEGRNQPQHF. The CDR3, as DNA: TGCGCCAGCAGCTTGGAAGGGCGCAATCAGCCCCAGCATTTT.